This T cell receptor (beta chain) was observed in a study of cytomegalovirus exposure and HLA in healthy donors. Findings and caveats of the study: There were a few CMV-associated chains whose specificity for CMV antigens was confirmed in vitro. Presence/absence comparisons presumed near-even sequencing depth among donors.

This clone has just a few counts. No antigen is known for it. A multiplex PCR was run with 60 Vbeta primers and 13 Jbeta primers. Profiling relied on immunoSEQ multiplex PCR, and the TCRdb table lists in-frame clones only, not all of them. The data hold around 110,000 clones, with 80% to 85% observed a single time. Germline V gene sequence: CDR1 GTSNPN, CDR2 SVGIG (reference sequence). Germline trimming cut 5 bases from V and 5 bases from J; bases unmatched to any gene: 2. The CDR3 extends over 13 amino acids. This receptor was obtained from a woman aged 25 to 39 in good health and CMV-seronegative. The sample taken for sequencing was PBMCs. The genes are TRBV30 and TRBJ1-4; 10 bases agree with TRBD1. CDR3 amino acids: CAWADRGNEKLFF. The CDR3 DNA reads TGTGCCTGGGCGGACAGGGGGAATGAAAAACTGTTTTTT.